This T cell receptor beta chain was captured by sequencing in a study of technical replicates of blood from a handful of donors. Clones were sequenced by immunoSEQ multiplex PCR, and TCRdb holds only the in-frame ones, with some missing. This table holds about 79,000 clones, 90% to 95% found once. This CDR3 is 15 amino acids long. Germline V lookup: CDR1 MNHEY, CDR2 SVGAGI. J was trimmed by 0 bases and V by 5 bases; bases with no gene match: 4. The V call is TRBV6-5, the J call TRBJ2-1, with 7 bases matching TRBD2. The sequenced sample was T cells isolated from PBMCs. This receptor was taken from a human donor in good health. CDR3 amino acids: CASSRTSLSYNEQFF. CDR3 in DNA: TGTGCCAGCAGTCGGACTAGTCTCTCCTACAATGAGCAGTTCTTC.